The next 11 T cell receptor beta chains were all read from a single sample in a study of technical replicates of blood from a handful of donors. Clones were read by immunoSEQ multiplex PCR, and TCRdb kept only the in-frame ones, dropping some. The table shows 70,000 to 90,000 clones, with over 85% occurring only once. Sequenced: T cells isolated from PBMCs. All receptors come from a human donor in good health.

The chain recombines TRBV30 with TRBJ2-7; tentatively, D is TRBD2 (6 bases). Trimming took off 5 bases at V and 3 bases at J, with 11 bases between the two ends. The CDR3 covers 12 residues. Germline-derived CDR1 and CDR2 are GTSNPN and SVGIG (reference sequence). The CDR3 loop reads CAWAGPNYEQYF. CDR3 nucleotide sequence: TGTGCCTGGGCGGGGCCCAACTACGAGCAGTACTTC.

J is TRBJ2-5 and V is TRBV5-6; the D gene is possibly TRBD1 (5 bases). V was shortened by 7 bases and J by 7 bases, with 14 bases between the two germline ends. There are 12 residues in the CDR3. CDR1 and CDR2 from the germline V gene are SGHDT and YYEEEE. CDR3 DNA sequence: TGTGCCAGCGCAATCCTCCAGGGGACCCAGTACTTC. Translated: CASAILQGTQYF.

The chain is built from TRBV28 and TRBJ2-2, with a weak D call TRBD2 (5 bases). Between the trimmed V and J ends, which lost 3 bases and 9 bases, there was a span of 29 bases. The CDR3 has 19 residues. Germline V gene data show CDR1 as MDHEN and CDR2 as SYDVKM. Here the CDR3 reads CASSFLQYGILPRRWELFF. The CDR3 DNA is TGTGCCAGCAGTTTTCTACAATACGGGATTCTCCCTAGGAGGTGGGAGCTGTTTTTT.

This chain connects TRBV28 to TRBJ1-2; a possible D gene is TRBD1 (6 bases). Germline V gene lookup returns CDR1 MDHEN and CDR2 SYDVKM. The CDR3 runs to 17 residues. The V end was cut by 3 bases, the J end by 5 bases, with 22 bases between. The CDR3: CASSFGTSRGGEYGYTF. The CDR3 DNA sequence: TGTGCCAGCAGTTTCGGGACATCGAGGGGGGGAGAGTATGGCTACACCTTC.

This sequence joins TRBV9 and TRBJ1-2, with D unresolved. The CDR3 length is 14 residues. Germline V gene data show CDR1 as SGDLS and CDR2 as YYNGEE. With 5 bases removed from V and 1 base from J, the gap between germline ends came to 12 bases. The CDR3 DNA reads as TGTGCCAGCAGTGGCGCGGAGGGTAACTATGGCTACACCTTC. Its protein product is CASSGAEGNYGYTF.

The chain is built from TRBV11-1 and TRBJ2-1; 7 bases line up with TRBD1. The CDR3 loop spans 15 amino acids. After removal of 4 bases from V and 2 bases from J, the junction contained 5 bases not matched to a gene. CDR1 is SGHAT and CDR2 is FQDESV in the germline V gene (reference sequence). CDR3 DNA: TGTGCCAGCAGCTCTAGACAGGGAGCCTACAATGAGCAGTTCTTC. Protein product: CASSSRQGAYNEQFF.

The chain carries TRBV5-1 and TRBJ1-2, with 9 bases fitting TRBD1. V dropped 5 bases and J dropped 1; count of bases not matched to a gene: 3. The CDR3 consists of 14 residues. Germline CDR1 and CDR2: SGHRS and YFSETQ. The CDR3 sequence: CASRSDRGNYGYTF. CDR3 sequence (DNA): TGCGCCAGCAGGTCGGACAGGGGTAACTATGGCTACACCTTC.

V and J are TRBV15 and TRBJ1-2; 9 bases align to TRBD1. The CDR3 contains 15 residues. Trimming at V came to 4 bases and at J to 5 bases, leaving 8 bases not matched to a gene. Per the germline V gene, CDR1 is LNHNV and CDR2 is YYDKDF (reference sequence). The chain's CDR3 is CATSTPGTGMYGYTF. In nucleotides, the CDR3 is TGTGCCACCAGCACCCCCGGGACAGGGATGTATGGCTACACCTTC.

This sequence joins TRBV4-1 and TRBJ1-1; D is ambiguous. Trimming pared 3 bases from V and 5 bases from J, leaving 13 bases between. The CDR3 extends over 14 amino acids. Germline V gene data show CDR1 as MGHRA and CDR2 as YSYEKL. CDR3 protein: CASSHETGWTEAFF. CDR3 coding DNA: TGCGCCAGCAGCCACGAGACTGGATGGACTGAAGCTTTCTTT.

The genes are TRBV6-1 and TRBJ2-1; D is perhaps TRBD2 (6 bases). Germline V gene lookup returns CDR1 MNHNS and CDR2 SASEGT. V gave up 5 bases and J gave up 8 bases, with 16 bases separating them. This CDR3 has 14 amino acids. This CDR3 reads CASSLLRRDHEQFF. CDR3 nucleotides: TGTGCCAGCAGTCTTCTAAGGAGGGACCATGAGCAGTTCTTC.

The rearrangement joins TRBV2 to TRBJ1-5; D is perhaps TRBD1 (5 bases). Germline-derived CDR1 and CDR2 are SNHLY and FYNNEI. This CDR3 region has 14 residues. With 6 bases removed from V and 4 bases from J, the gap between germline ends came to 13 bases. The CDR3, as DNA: TGTGCCAGCAGCCGCAGGGCGCCTAATCAGCCCCAGCATTTT. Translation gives CASSRRAPNQPQHF.